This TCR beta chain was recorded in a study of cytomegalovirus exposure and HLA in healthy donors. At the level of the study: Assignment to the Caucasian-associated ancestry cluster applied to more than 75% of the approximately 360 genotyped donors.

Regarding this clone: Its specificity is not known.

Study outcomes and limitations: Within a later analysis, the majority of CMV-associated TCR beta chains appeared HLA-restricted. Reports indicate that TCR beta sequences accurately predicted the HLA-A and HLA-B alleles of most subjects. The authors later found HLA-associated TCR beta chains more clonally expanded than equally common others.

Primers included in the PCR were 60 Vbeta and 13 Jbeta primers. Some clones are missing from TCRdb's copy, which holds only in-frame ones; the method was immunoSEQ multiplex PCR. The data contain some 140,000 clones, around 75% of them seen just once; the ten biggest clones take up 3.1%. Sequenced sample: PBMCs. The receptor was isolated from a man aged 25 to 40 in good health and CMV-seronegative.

CDR3 nucleotide sequence: TGCGCCAGCAGCTGGGGGCAGGGAAACACCGGGGAGCTGTTTTTT. This encodes CASSWGQGNTGELFF. The V gene is TRBV5-1, the J gene TRBJ2-2; possible D gene TRBD1, 6 bases. The CDR3 contains 15 residues. V dropped 3 bases and J dropped 2 bases, with 11 bases sitting between them. The V gene's germline CDR1 is SGHRS and CDR2 YFSETQ.